The 8 T cell receptor beta chains below come from one sample, sequenced in a study of cytomegalovirus exposure and HLA in healthy donors. Researchers ran the PCR with 60 Vbeta and 13 Jbeta primers. The table came from immunoSEQ multiplex PCR; TCRdb's copy has only in-frame clones and leaves some out. The data show fewer than 200,000 clones, with around 81% seen just once and about 2% held by the top ten. The specimen was PBMCs. Every receptor here comes from a woman in her twenties or thirties in good health and CMV-seronegative.

The chain carries TRBV4-3 and TRBJ1-6; tentative D call: TRBD1 (5 bases). The CDR3 totals 15 residues. Between the trimmed V and J ends, which lost 0 bases and 7 bases, there was a span of 10 bases. The V gene's germline CDR1 is LGHNA and CDR2 YSLEER. DNA for the CDR3: TGCGCCAGCAGCCAAGAAGGTCAGGGAAATTCACCCCTCCACTTT. Its translation is CASSQEGQGNSPLHF.

The J gene is TRBJ1-2, the V gene TRBV14, with 9 bases matching TRBD1. CDR3 size: 15 residues. Germline values: CDR1 SGHDN, CDR2 FVKESK. The V segment lost 1 base and the J segment 7 bases; nucleotides outside the gene matches: 7. CDR3 in amino acids: CASSQARTGVGGYTF. The CDR3 DNA sequence: TGTGCCAGCAGCCAAGCCCGGACAGGGGTGGGTGGCTACACCTTC.

This clone was observed a few times. At one boundary the junction diverges from the germline segment, which might be a read error. The CDR3 DNA follows: TGTGCCAGCAGCTTAGCCGGCTCTGGGGCCAACGGCCTGACTTTC. Translation: CASSLAGSGANGLTF. This chain joins TRBV7-2 and TRBJ2-6, with D perhaps TRBD1 (5 bases). CDR1 and CDR2 from the germline V gene are SGHTA and FQGNSA. The CDR3 loop spans 15 amino acids.

This sequence joins TRBV2 and TRBJ1-2; possible D gene TRBD1, 6 bases. Trimming removed 4 bases from V and 4 bases from J, with 13 bases in between. The CDR3 is 14 amino acids. The germline CDR1 and CDR2 sequences are SNHLY and FYNNEI. CDR3 nucleotide sequence: TGTGCCAGCAGTGTTACAGGGCCCCCCTATGGCTACACCTTC. It translates to CASSVTGPPYGYTF.

The chain couples TRBV5-3 to TRBJ1-2; D unclear. TRBV5-3 is identified as an open reading frame with a role that is uncertain. The CDR3 runs 11 residues. The V end lost 5 bases, the J end lost 4 bases, and 6 bases lay between the germline ends. As DNA, the CDR3 is TGTGCCAGAAGTTGCGTCTATGGCTACACCTTC. Its translation is CARSCVYGYTF.

This CDR3 is CASIKGPAGAKNIQYF. The CDR3 DNA follows: TGTGCCAGCATCAAAGGCCCAGCGGGAGCCAAAAACATTCAGTACTTC. This chain joins TRBV6-6 and TRBJ2-4; a weak D match, TRBD2 (6 bases). Germline V gives CDR1 MNHNY, CDR2 SVGAGI (reference sequence). This CDR3 comprises 16 residues. The ends were cut back, 7 bases at V and 0 bases at J, with 16 bases in the middle.

The chain has TRBV7-2 and TRBJ2-2, with D perhaps matching TRBD2 (5 bases). Per germline, CDR1 SGHTA and CDR2 FQGNSA. The CDR3 has 19 residues. Trimming removed 3 bases at V and 2 bases at J, with 22 bases between. CDR3 loop: CASSFSGELYWRNTGELFF. In nucleotides, the CDR3 is TGTGCCAGCAGCTTTTCCGGGGAACTCTATTGGCGAAACACCGGGGAGCTGTTTTTT. Full variable domain (missing parts from reference TRBV7-2 and TRBJ2-2): GAGVSQSPSNKVTEKGKDVELRCDPISGHTALYWYRQSLGQGLEFLIYFQGNSAPDKSGLPSDRFSAERTGGSVSTLTIQRTQQEDSAVYLCASSFSGELYWRNTGELFFGEGSRLTVL.

The chain couples TRBV2 to TRBJ1-5; 7 bases fit TRBD1. J was trimmed by 4 bases and V by 6 bases; bases with no gene match: 6. This CDR3 is 14 amino acids long. Looked up from germline, CDR1 is SNHLY and CDR2 is FYNNEI. CDR3 nucleotides: TGTGCCAGCAGGGGGGACAGTCTGAATCAGCCCCAGCATTTT. Translating it yields CASRGDSLNQPQHF.